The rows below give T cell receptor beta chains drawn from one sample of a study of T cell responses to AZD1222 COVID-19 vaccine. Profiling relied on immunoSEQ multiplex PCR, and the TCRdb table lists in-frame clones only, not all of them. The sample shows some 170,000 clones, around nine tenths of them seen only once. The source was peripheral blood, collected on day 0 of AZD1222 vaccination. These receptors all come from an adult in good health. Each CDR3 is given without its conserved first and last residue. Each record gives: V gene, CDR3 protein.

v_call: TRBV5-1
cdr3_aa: ASSGTGEYNEQF

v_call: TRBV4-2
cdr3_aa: ASSQAASGRGNEQF

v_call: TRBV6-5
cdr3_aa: ASRADANTGELF

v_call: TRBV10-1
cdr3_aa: ASSDRRLYGYT

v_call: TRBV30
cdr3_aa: AWTPGTLNTEAF

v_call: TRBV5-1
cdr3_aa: ASSLSWDRGNSPLH

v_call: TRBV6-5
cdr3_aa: ASTETGQTEAF

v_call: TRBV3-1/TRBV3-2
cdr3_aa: ASSLTSGFTDTQY

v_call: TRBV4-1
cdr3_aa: ASSPDMFVEPQH

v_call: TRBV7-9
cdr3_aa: ASSAIWEETQY

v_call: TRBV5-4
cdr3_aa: ASSLEDEQY

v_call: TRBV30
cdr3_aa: AWSKRGLGGTDTQY

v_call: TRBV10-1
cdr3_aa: ASSRYNQGAGWLQPQH

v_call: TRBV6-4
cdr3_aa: ASSDVAFGREQF

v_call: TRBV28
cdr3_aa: ASSSGGAEGNTIY

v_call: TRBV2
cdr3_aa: ASSDRASVAYEQY

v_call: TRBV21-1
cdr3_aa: ASSSAGGFSYEQY

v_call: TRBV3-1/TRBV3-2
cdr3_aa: ASSQGVRDGNQPQH

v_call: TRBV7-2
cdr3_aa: ASSRPTGGYEQY

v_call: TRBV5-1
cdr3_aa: ASSFNTDTQY

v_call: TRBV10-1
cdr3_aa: ASSEQTHYGYT

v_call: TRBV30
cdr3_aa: AWSVTGETEAF

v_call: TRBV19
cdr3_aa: ASSIGGRVAEAF